This entry features one TCR beta chain sequence. TCRdb processed the 5' RACE reads again and assigns one entry to each CDR3 protein, with no DNA. The record lists some 460,000 distinct CDR3 sequences, of which the ten most abundant hold more than 1.4%. The data belong to a study of T cells expressing NK-cell markers. The wider study: In sorted CD3+CD56+NKG2C+, CD3+CD56+NKG2C- and CD3+CD56-NKG2C+ T cells, TCR beta repertoires were obtained.

Germline V gene sequence: CDR1 SQVTM, CDR2 ANQGSEA. This CDR3 region has 13 residues. The origin of this receptor is a woman between 50 and 59 years old in good health. This rearrangement joins TRBV29-1 to TRBJ2-1. Sequenced sample: blood T cells: a sorted CD56 or NKG2C T cell subset, CD4+ or CD8+ T cells, or bulk PBMC T cells (not recorded which). CDR3 amino acids: CSVATSTYNEQFF.